The T cell receptor (beta chain) under discussion was sequenced for a study of OX40 agonist ivuxolimab in advanced cancers. Broader study findings: CD8+ T cells (on average) carried more expanded clones than CD4+ T cells.

Clones were sequenced by immunoSEQ multiplex PCR, and TCRdb holds only the in-frame ones, with some missing. Of tens of thousands of clones listed, around 76% are singletons. A note on this clone: Its antigen is not identified.

Germline CDR1 and CDR2: MDHEN and SYDVKM. The CDR3 consists of 13 residues. The TCR originated in an adult with an advanced solid tumor such as melanoma, head and neck, liver or kidney cancer. The specimen was CD4+ or CD8+ T cells sorted from blood, collected in a trial of the OX40 agonist ivuxolimab. This chain uses TRBV28 with TRBJ2-5, with D hard to call. Judging by the DNA end, TRBJ2-7 fits better; the J call may be wrong. CDR3 loop: CASSLKVSYEQYF. The CDR3 coding sequence is TGTGCCAGCAGTTTAAAAGTCTCCTACGAGCAGTACTTC.